One sample yielded the 6 T cell receptor beta chains listed below, sequenced in a study of blood T cell repertoires in COVID-19. The assay was immunoSEQ multiplex PCR, and TCRdb's table has in-frame clones only and misses some. The data show 88,000 or so clones, approximately 85% seen once. Input material: peripheral blood. These receptors were taken from a man in his sixties with acute or convalescent COVID-19.

The chain links TRBV7-2 to TRBJ1-2; 7 nucleotides match TRBD1. Trimming removed 4 bases from V and 7 bases from J; junction bases left unmatched: 6. Germline V lookup: CDR1 SGHTA, CDR2 FQGNSA. The CDR3 is 13 residues long. DNA of the CDR3: TGTGCCAGCAGCTACCGGGACAGAGGTGGCTACACCTTC. Encoded protein: CASSYRDRGGYTF.

The chain joins TRBV21-1 to TRBJ1-2. TRBV21-1 is classified as a pseudogene. There are 13 residues in the CDR3. The CDR3 nucleotides are TGTGCCAGGGCCGGCGGCGGGGATTGTGGCTACACCTTC. It codes for CARAGGGDCGYTF.

This clone was picked up one time. The J gene is TRBJ1-4, the V gene TRBV28, with a possible D match to TRBD1 (5 bases). The germline CDR1 and CDR2 sequences are MDHEN and SYDVKM. The CDR3 loop spans 14 amino acids. Trimming shortened V by 7 bases and J by 10 bases, and 19 bases separated the two germline ends. This chain's CDR3 is CASIHVGGTGKLFF. CDR3 in DNA: TGTGCCAGCATTCACGTCGGGGGAACGGGAAAACTGTTTTTT.

This clone turned up a few times. This is likely a read error, given that the CDR3 carries no conserved phenylalanine or tryptophan at its end. No DNA is shown, since the ends of the CDR3 on it are uncertain; the CDR3 is the one TCRdb lists. The rearrangement links TRBV6-1 to TRBJ1-2; TRBD1, the D gene given by the table, was not confirmed from the DNA. Germline V CDR1 and CDR2: MNHNS, SASEGT. Including both end residues, the CDR3 is 13 amino acids long. The CDR3 sequence: CASSEDRQGVFSL.

The CDR3 protein is CASSLQVSGNTIYF. The DNA for the CDR3 is TGCGCCAGCAGCTTACAGGTTTCTGGAAACACCATATATTTT. This chain joins TRBV5-1 and TRBJ1-3; a possible D gene is TRBD1 (5 bases). V gave up 2 bases and J gave up 1 base, with 7 bases separating them. The germline CDR1 and CDR2 sequences are SGHRS and YFSETQ. The CDR3 spans 14 residues.

The chain carries TRBV12-3 or TRBV12-4 and TRBJ2-5; D is possibly TRBD1 (5 bases). The CDR3 runs 12 residues. V lost 9 bases and J 3 bases, leaving 11 bases between the germline ends. The CDR3 sequence: CASRRGKETQYF. The CDR3 nucleotides are TGTGCCAGTAGAAGGGGTAAAGAGACCCAGTACTTC.